This TCR beta chain was documented in a study of regulatory T cells in long-lasting Graves disease. Study conclusions and caveats: TRBV28 was favored in persistent disease, as were TRBJ1-2 and TRBJ2-5.

V lost 2 bases, J lost 0 bases, and 8 bases lay in between. Per germline, CDR1 SNHLY and CDR2 FYNNEI. CDR3 length equals 14 residues. Documented time point: newly diagnosed GD, antithyroid drugs for less than 3 months. RNA from PBMCs was the source of the TCR library. Many counts were recorded for this clonotype. Its antigen is currently unknown. Sequencing libraries for TCR beta were prepared with iRepertoire HTBI primers and Arm-PCR of CDR3 regions. Using its own MiXCR run on the multiplex PCR reads, TCRdb lists one record per CDR3 protein. The sample carries a few hundred thousand distinct CDR3 sequences, about a sixth recorded once. The data also belong to a second study, concerning T cells in Graves' hyperthyroidism and ophthalmopathy. This second study says: Blood held most thyroid clonotypes expanded above 0.001 frequency.

The origin of this receptor is a man aged 40-55 years with Graves disease. The starting material was peripheral blood mononuclear cells (PBMCs), obtained at new diagnosis, from a patient treated with antithyroid drugs. V and J are TRBV2 and TRBJ2-7; unclear D gene. CDR3 sequence reads: CASSETIRSYEQYF. CDR3 bases: TGTGCCAGCAGTGAAACTATCCGCTCCTACGAGCAGTACTTC.